Listed below are T cell receptor beta chains from one sample, sequenced in a study of cytomegalovirus exposure and HLA in healthy donors. Clones were sequenced by immunoSEQ multiplex PCR, and TCRdb holds only the in-frame ones, with some missing. The table records some 64,000 clones, 95% to 98% of them present only once. Sequences were obtained from PBMCs. The source is a woman between 18 and 30 years old in good health and CMV-seropositive. The CDR3 runs from the conserved cysteine through the conserved F or W. D genes are given only for firm matches. Only part of the rows carry a size: once, few, many, or a class if the clone is expanded.

d_call j_call v_call clone_size cdr3_aa cdr3_nt
NA TRBJ1-4 TRBV5-1 once CASSRGEHEKLFF TGCGCCAGCAGCAGGGGCGAACATGAAAAACTGTTTTTT
NA TRBJ2-2 TRBV4-1 NA CASSQGLLNTGELFF TGCGCCAGCAGCCAGGGACTTCTGAACACCGGGGAGCTGTTTTTT
TRBD1 TRBJ1-1 TRBV29-1 NA CSVEGRTGGLTEAFF TGCAGCGTTGAAGGTAGAACAGGGGGCCTAACTGAAGCTTTCTTT
NA TRBJ2-5 TRBV2 NA CASSARGGGLETQYF TGTGCCAGCAGTGCACGGGGAGGTGGATTGGAGACCCAGTACTTC
TRBD2 TRBJ2-2 TRBV10-3 NA CAISESPPSGGSGELFF TGTGCCATCAGTGAGTCACCCCCTAGCGGGGGGTCAGGGGAGCTGTTTTTT
TRBD2 TRBJ2-1 TRBV29-1 NA CSVDSGRNNEQFF TGCAGCGTTGATAGCGGGAGGAACAATGAGCAGTTCTTC
TRBD1 TRBJ1-5 TRBV11-3 NA CASSLGQGAKGCESNQPQHF TGTGCCAGCAGCCTGGGACAGGGGGCGAAAGGGTGCGAGAGCAATCAGCCCCAGCATTTT
TRBD2 TRBJ2-7 TRBV7-9 NA CASSSGLAGSYEQYF TGTGCCAGCAGCTCCGGACTAGCGGGATCCTACGAGCAGTACTTC
TRBD1 TRBJ1-2 TRBV30 NA CAWRGIWGQGDYGYTF TGTGCCTGGAGGGGAATTTGGGGACAGGGGGACTATGGCTACACCTTC
TRBD1 TRBJ2-7 TRBV11-2 NA CASSSLPPDRGIYEQYF TGTGCCAGCAGCTCTCTACCCCCGGACAGGGGCATCTACGAGCAGTACTTC
TRBD2 TRBJ2-1 TRBV5-1 NA CASSSVAGGLNEQFF TGCGCCAGCAGCTCGGTAGCGGGAGGGCTAAATGAGCAGTTCTTC
NA TRBJ2-7 TRBV14 once CASSPARQALTYEQYF TGTGCCAGCAGCCCCGCACGGCAGGCTCTAACCTACGAGCAGTACTTC
NA TRBJ2-1 TRBV10-3 NA CAISEPEKREQFF TGTGCCATCAGTGAGCCTGAAAAGCGAGAGCAGTTCTTC
NA TRBJ2-3 TRBV10-3 NA CAISAGRESDTQYF TGTGCCATCAGTGCGGGACGGGAGTCAGATACGCAGTATTTT
NA TRBJ1-2 TRBV21-1 NA CASRRRENRGPHGYTF TGTGCCAGCAGACGTCGAGAGAACAGGGGACCACATGGCTACACCTTC
NA TRBJ2-5 TRBV14 NA CASSREWGVQETQYF TGTGCCAGCAGCCGGGAGTGGGGGGTCCAAGAGACCCAGTACTTC
TRBD1 TRBJ1-2 TRBV2 NA CASSIRDRANYGYTF TGTGCCAGCAGTATCCGGGACAGAGCTAACTATGGCTACACCTTC
TRBD2 TRBJ2-3 TRBV9 NA CASSVGGGSSTDTQYF TGTGCCAGCAGCGTAGGGGGGGGGTCTAGCACAGATACGCAGTATTTT
TRBD1 TRBJ2-7 TRBV11-3 NA CASSQDRGIGEQYF TGTGCCAGCAGCCAGGACAGGGGTATAGGCGAGCAGTACTTC
TRBD2 TRBJ2-3 TRBV5-5 NA CASSLRTSQGNTQYF TGTGCCAGCAGCCTTAGGACTAGTCAGGGAAATACGCAGTATTTT
NA TRBJ2-3 TRBV28 NA CASRPRTSTDTQYF TGTGCCAGCAGACCGAGGACAAGCACAGATACGCAGTATTTT
NA TRBJ2-3 TRBV19 NA CAGYPLARIGDTQYF TGTGCCGGATATCCTCTAGCGAGGATAGGAGATACGCAGTATTTT
NA TRBJ1-1 TRBV19 once CASSMGHLNTEAFF TGTGCCAGTAGTATGGGACATCTGAACACTGAAGCTTTCTTT
NA TRBJ2-7 TRBV10-3 once CAISPPGVGHEQYF TGTGCCATCAGCCCCCCCGGGGTGGGCCACGAGCAGTACTTC
NA TRBJ1-4 TRBV19 NA CASSRAAFNEKLFF TGTGCCAGTAGTAGGGCAGCCTTTAATGAAAAACTGTTTTTT
NA TRBJ1-1 TRBV9 NA CASSVARGTEAFF TGTGCCAGCAGCGTAGCCCGAGGCACTGAAGCTTTCTTT
TRBD2 TRBJ2-7 TRBV5-1 NA CASSLVSGGLAAYEQYF TGCGCCAGCAGCTTGGTTTCAGGAGGACTAGCGGCCTACGAGCAGTACTTC